The clone carrying this T cell receptor (beta chain) was seen at least ten times. The antigen is unknown. Sorting captured naive CD8 T cells as CD8+CD4-CCR7+CD45RA+. These data come from a study of molecular identifiers for immune sequencing clone quantification. Study context: Across replicate runs, RNA obtained from around 20,000 or 100,000 naive CD8 cells was divided into five, with four undergoing sequencing. Notes on the study in general: Detecting spiked Jurkat TCR RNA from one cell among roughly 1 million naive cells was reportedly possible.

This CDR3 spans 12 amino acids. The germline V gene encodes CDR1 DFQATT and CDR2 SNEGSKA (reference sequence). The ends were cut back, 2 bases at V and 6 bases at J, with 10 bases in the middle. Bulk TCR library preparation followed previously described methods with listed TCR primers. From the PCR reads, TCRdb called clonotypes with MiXCR, one entry per CDR3 protein. Here the sample spans 40,000 to 50,000 distinct CDR3 sequences, over 15% being singletons. This TCR was sampled from a human donor in good health. Some libraries in this study had Jurkat cell RNA spiked in. Sequencing input: naive CD8+ T cells from blood, with Jurkat cell RNA spiked in. Subset indicated: FACS-sorted CD8+CD4-CCR7+CD45RA+ naive T cells. The V call is TRBV20-1, the J call TRBJ1-1; D is unclear. The CDR3 DNA is TGCAGTGCTAGACCAAGGAGCGCTGAAGCTTTCTTT. This translates into CSARPRSAEAFF.